The sequence of this TCR beta chain was determined in a study of T cells after yellow fever vaccination. The CDR3 runs 15 residues. Germline CDR1 LGHNA, CDR2 YSLEER. V was pared by 2 bases and J by 5 bases, with 16 bases between. In TCRdb, the 5' RACE reads were re-called with MiXCR into one record per CDR3 protein. The repertoire includes some 420,000 distinct CDR3 sequences, roughly a sixth of them detected once, and 15% to 20% sits in the top ten. Sample: PBMCs, taken before the yellow fever booster vaccination. The chain links TRBV4-3 to TRBJ2-7; D is unresolved. The clonotype comes from a man aged 18 to 29 who received the YFV17D yellow fever vaccine. This CDR3 is CASSQQFRGNDEQYF. The DNA of the CDR3 is TGCGCCAGCAGCCAACAATTCCGTGGAAACGACGAGCAGTACTTC.